Each of the 3 T cell receptor beta chains below was sequenced from the same sample in a study of blood T cell repertoires in COVID-19. TCRdb's copy holds only in-frame clones and misses some; the assay was immunoSEQ multiplex PCR. The table includes approximately 230,000 clones, approximately 88% detected once. Material: peripheral blood. These receptors originate from a woman between 25 and 40 years old with COVID-19, enrolled during active disease.

The chain links TRBV5-1 to TRBJ1-1; TRBD1 matches at 10 bases. The CDR3 extends over 14 amino acids. CDR1 SGHRS and CDR2 YFSETQ come from the germline V gene. V lost 4 bases, J lost 4 bases, and 4 bases stayed unmatched. The CDR3 loop is CASSKRQGATEAFF. The CDR3 region has the DNA TGCGCCAGCAGCAAAAGACAGGGGGCCACTGAAGCTTTCTTT.

The chain joins TRBV10-2 to TRBJ2-5, with D possibly matching TRBD1 (6 bases). V dropped 4 bases and J dropped 0 bases, with 6 bases sitting between them. Germline values: CDR1 WSHSY, CDR2 SAAADI. The CDR3 covers 13 residues. The CDR3 region is CASSGQDQETQYF. CDR3 nucleotides: TGCGCCAGCAGTGGACAGGACCAAGAGACCCAGTACTTC.

The V and J genes are TRBV7-2 and TRBJ2-7; 10 bases map to TRBD2. J was trimmed by 4 bases and V by 5 bases; bases with no gene match: 8. The CDR3 covers 15 residues. Germline loops: CDR1 SGHTA, CDR2 FQGNSA. CDR3 region: CASSEGAGGQYEQYF. The CDR3, as DNA: TGTGCCAGCAGCGAGGGAGCGGGGGGGCAGTACGAGCAGTACTTC.